This T cell receptor beta chain derives from a study of blood T cell repertoires in COVID-19. Looked up from germline, CDR1 is LGHNA and CDR2 is YSLEER. The CDR3 is made up of 16 amino acids. Trimming at V came to 0 bases and at J to 4 bases, leaving 2 bases not matched to a gene. Per the original data handling: Reference gene primer amplification yielded estimated nucleated cell counts. Using immunoSEQ multiplex PCR, the repertoire was profiled, and TCRdb retains in-frame clones only, with some absent. Clonal size and the V and J genes are those of that table, whereas D and trimming came from the DNA. The sample contains around 240,000 clones, 70% to 85% of which appear only once.

The chain is built from TRBV4-3 and TRBJ2-1, with 11 bases that match TRBD2. The specimen sequenced was peripheral blood. This TCR was sampled from a woman of 80 years or more with acute or convalescent COVID-19. For the CDR3, the DNA is TGCGCCAGCAGCCAAGACGGGACTAGCGGTTACAATGAGCAGTTCTTC. Translated, it gives CASSQDGTSGYNEQFF.